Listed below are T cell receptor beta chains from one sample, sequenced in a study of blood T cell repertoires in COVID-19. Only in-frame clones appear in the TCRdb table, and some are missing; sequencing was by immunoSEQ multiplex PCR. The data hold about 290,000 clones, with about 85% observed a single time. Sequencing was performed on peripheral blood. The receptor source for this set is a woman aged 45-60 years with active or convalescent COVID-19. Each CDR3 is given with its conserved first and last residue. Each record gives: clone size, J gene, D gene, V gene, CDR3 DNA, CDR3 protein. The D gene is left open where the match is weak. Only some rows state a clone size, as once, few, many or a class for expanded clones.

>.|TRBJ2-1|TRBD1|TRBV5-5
TGTGCCAGCAGCTTGGTTGGGACAGGGAAACTAGATGAGCAGTTCTTC
CASSLVGTGKLDEQFF
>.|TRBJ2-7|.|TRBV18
TGTGCCAGCTCAAGGACAGCCTTCTACGAGCAGTACTTC
CASSRTAFYEQYF
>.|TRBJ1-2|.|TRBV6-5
TGTGCCAGCCAAACACAGGGCCATGGCTACACCTTC
CASQTQGHGYTF
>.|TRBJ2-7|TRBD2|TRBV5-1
TGCGCCAGCAGCTTAGCGGGAGGTTCCTACGAGCAGTACTTC
CASSLAGGSYEQYF
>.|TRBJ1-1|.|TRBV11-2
TGTGCCAGCAGCTTAGGAATACAGGGTGAAGGTGCTTTCTTT
CASSLGIQGEGAFF
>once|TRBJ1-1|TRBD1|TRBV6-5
TGTGCCAGCAGCCTGGGACAGATGAACACTGAAGCTTTCTTT
CASSLGQMNTEAFF
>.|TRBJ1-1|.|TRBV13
TGTGCCAGCAGCTCCCAGGGCCGGGCTACTGAAGCTTTCTTT
CASSSQGRATEAFF
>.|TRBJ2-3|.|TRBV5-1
TGCGCCAGCAGCGCCCCGCAGGGTACGCAGTATTTT
CASSAPQGTQYF
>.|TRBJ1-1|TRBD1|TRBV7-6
TGTGCCAGCAGCGATTCCTACAGGGGAGCCTCTGAAGCTTTCTTT
CASSDSYRGASEAFF
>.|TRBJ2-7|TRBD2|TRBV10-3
TGTGCCACTACCACCGGGACTAGCATTGGCTACGAGCAGTACTTC
CATTTGTSIGYEQYF
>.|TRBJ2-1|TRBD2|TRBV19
TGTGCCAGTACCGGGGGGCCAGCGGGAGTCAATGAGCAGTTCTTC
CASTGGPAGVNEQFF
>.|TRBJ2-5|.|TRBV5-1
TGCGCCAGCAGCCTTGGGGGCCGGGCGGGGACCCAGTACTTC
CASSLGGRAGTQYF
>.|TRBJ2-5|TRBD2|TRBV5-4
TGTGCCAGCAGCTTGGGGGGCTCGGGGGGCCAAGAGACCCAGTACTTC
CASSLGGSGGQETQYF
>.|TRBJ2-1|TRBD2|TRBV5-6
TGTGCCAGCAGCTTGGCGGGAGCGGGAGGGCCCCATGAGCAGTTCTTC
CASSLAGAGGPHEQFF
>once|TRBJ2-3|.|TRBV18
TGTGTCAGCCGATCACGAGAAACAGATACGCAGTATTTT
CVSRSRETDTQYF
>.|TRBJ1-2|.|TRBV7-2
TGTGCCAGCAGCTCAAGCGAGACGTATTTCTTC
CASSSSETYFF
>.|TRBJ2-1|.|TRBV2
TGTGCCAGCAGTGGACTAGGGGAGCAGTTCTTC
CASSGLGEQFF
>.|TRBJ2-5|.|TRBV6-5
TGTGCCAGCAGACCCTGGGGGGTAAGGACCCAGTACTTC
CASRPWGVRTQYF
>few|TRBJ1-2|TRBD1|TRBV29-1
TGCAGCGTTGTGAGGACAGGGTCGGAGGACTATGGCTACACCTTC
CSVVRTGSEDYGYTF
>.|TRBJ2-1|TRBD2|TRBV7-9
TGTGCCAGCAGCTTGTCGTCCCGAGCGGGAGTGCTTAATGAGCAGTTCTTC
CASSLSSRAGVLNEQFF
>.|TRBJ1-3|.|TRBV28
TGTGCCAGCCCCGCGCTAGGGGACACCATATATTTT
CASPALGDTIYF
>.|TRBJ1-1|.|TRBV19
TGTGCCAGTAGTACCCGCGGCCCCACTGAAGCTTTCTTT
CASSTRGPTEAFF